Below, 12 T cell receptor beta chains from the same sample are listed, as sequenced in a study of untreated major depressive disorder. This table comes from immunoSEQ multiplex PCR, and its TCRdb copy is limited to in-frame clones, with some not included. Of about 20,000 clones in the sample, roughly 86% are singletons; the top ten hold 4.5% to 6.5%. The sample was CD4+ T cells from PBMCs. The receptors were sampled from a woman aged 25 to 39 in good health.

The chain employs TRBV18 and TRBJ1-2, with D uncertain. V lost 0 bases and J lost 8, with 13 bases in between. The germline gives CDR1 KGHSH, CDR2 LQKENI. The CDR3 has 14 residues. As DNA, the CDR3 is TGTGCCAGCTCACCACCGACATCCCTCTCCGGCTACACCTTC. The encoded protein is CASSPPTSLSGYTF. Based on the CDR3 plus reference TRBV18 and TRBJ1-2, the full variable domain is NAGVMQNPRHLVRRRGQEARLRCSPMKGHSHVYWYRQLPEEGLKFMVYLQKENIIDESGMPKERFSAEFPKEGPSILRIQQVVRGDSAAYFCASSPPTSLSGYTFGSGTRLTVV.

The chain has TRBV4-3 and TRBJ2-7; D perhaps matches TRBD2 (6 bases). The CDR3 has 15 amino acids. The germline gives CDR1 LGHNA, CDR2 YSLEER. With 3 bases removed from V and 3 bases from J, the gap between germline ends came to 15 bases. The CDR3 protein is CASSHRIEGGYEQYF. In DNA form, the CDR3 reads TGCGCCAGCAGCCACCGCATAGAGGGAGGCTACGAGCAGTACTTC.

V usage is TRBV11-3 and J usage is TRBJ2-1, with D possibly being TRBD1 (5 bases). V lost 5 bases to trimming and J lost 0 bases, with 8 bases between them. Germline values: CDR1 SGHNT, CDR2 YENEEA. The CDR3 contains 14 residues. CDR3 nucleotide sequence: TGTGCCAGCAGCCGGACAAACTCCTACAATGAGCAGTTCTTC. Protein sequence: CASSRTNSYNEQFF. The full variable domain, in which reference TRBV11-3 and TRBJ2-1 provide the parts outside the CDR3, is EAGVVQSPRYKIIEKKQPVAFWCNPISGHNTLYWYLQNLGQGPELLIRYENEEAVDDSQLPKDRFSAERLKGVDSTLKIQPAELGDSAVYLCASSRTNSYNEQFFGPGTRLTVL.

This chain uses TRBV4-2 with TRBJ2-7; D might be TRBD2 (5 bases). From germline, CDR1 is LGHNA and CDR2 YNFKEQ. The CDR3 length is 14 residues. Trimming removed 0 bases from V and 0 bases from J, with 6 bases in between. The CDR3 sequence is CASSQERVSYEQYF. The CDR3 DNA reads TGTGCCAGCAGCCAAGAGAGGGTCTCCTACGAGCAGTACTTC.

The CDR3 nucleotides read TGTGCCAGCACAGGGGGACAGGGGGTAGGAGAGCAGTACTTC. This translates into CASTGGQGVGEQYF. This chain joins TRBV2 and TRBJ2-7; 11 bases are a match to TRBD1. The CDR3 extends over 14 amino acids. CDR1 SNHLY and CDR2 FYNNEI come from the germline V gene. V gave up 7 bases and J gave up 7 bases; unmatched junction bases: 9.

V gene TRBV29-1 combines with J gene TRBJ2-7; the match to TRBD1 covers 8 bases. The length of the CDR3 is 13 residues. Germline V gene lookup returns CDR1 SQVTM and CDR2 ANQGSEA. V lost 7 bases to trimming and J lost 4 bases; unmatched junction nucleotides: 9. In DNA, the CDR3 is TGCAGCGCCGGACAGGGCCCCTTTTACGAGCAGTACTTC. It translates to CSAGQGPFYEQYF.

V is TRBV28 and J is TRBJ2-3; D is unresolved. V was clipped by 10 bases and J by 6 bases, with 11 bases between them. The CDR3 has 11 residues. Germline V gene lookup returns CDR1 MDHEN and CDR2 SYDVKM. In nucleotides, the CDR3 is TGTGCCACCATTCTATACGATACGCAGTATTTT. Amino acids: CATILYDTQYF.

V gene TRBV30 combines with J gene TRBJ2-7, with 9 bases that match TRBD1. Germline V lookup: CDR1 GTSNPN, CDR2 SVGIG (reference sequence). CDR3 length equals 14 residues. Trimming at V came to 7 bases and at J to 3 bases, leaving 10 bases not matched to a gene. The CDR3 spells CASSRTGDIYEQYF. The CDR3 nucleotides read TGTGCCTCGTCCCGGACAGGGGATATCTACGAGCAGTACTTC.

The genes are TRBV15 and TRBJ1-6; D gene ambiguous. The CDR3 has 14 residues. Germline-derived CDR1 and CDR2 are LNHNV and YYDKDF (reference sequence). Trimming removed 2 bases at V and 5 bases at J, with 7 bases between. The CDR3 protein is CATSRSSNNSPLHF. The CDR3 nucleotides read TGTGCCACCAGCAGATCATCCAATAATTCACCCCTCCACTTT.

The CDR3 region has the DNA TGCGCCAGCAGCCCGACCGGGACAGGCAACACCGGGGAGCTGTTTTTT. Protein sequence: CASSPTGTGNTGELFF. V usage is TRBV5-1 and J usage is TRBJ2-2; the match to TRBD1 covers 8 bases. J was trimmed by 2 bases and V by 4 bases; bases with no gene match: 7. CDR3 length: 16 amino acids. Germline V gene sequence: CDR1 SGHRS, CDR2 YFSETQ.

V is TRBV6-4 and J is TRBJ1-3; the match to TRBD1 covers 9 bases. This CDR3 has 15 amino acids. V shed 5 bases and J 1 base; nucleotides not matched to a gene: 3. CDR1 is MRHNA, CDR2 SNTAGT, per germline. The CDR3 coding sequence is TGTGCCAGCAGTTACGACAGGGGGTCTGGAAACACCATATATTTT. Amino acids: CASSYDRGSGNTIYF.

The chain couples TRBV9 to TRBJ1-4, with 8 bases aligning to TRBD1. CDR3 length: 15 residues. CDR1 and CDR2 (germline): SGDLS, YYNGEE. Unmatched junction bases numbered 8, after V lost 3 bases and J lost 7 bases. The CDR3 coding sequence is TGTGCCAGCAGCGCACAGACAGGGGCGGGTGAAAAACTGTTTTTT. It encodes CASSAQTGAGEKLFF.